The rows below give T cell receptor beta chains drawn from one sample of a study of follicular helper T cells after annual influenza vaccination. This table comes from immunoSEQ multiplex PCR, and its TCRdb copy is limited to in-frame clones, with some not included. The table shows some 9,300 clones, with roughly 80% occurring only once. The sample consisted of CXCR5+ CD38- circulating T follicular helper cells from blood, taken 7 days after influenza vaccination. The receptors stem from an adult who received the influenza vaccine. Both conserved end residues are part of each CDR3. A D gene is named only where the DNA matches it firmly. The size entry is marked missing in some rows and otherwise reads once, few, many or a size class.

>-|TRBV18|TRBJ2-6|TRBD1|16
CASSGTGASGANVLTF
TGTGCCAGCTCCGGGACAGGGGCGTCTGGGGCCAACGTCCTGACTTTC
>-|TRBV7-8|TRBJ2-3|TRBD2|14
CASSFGGYTDTQYF
TGTGCCAGCAGCTTCGGGGGGTACACAGATACGCAGTATTTT
>few|TRBV18|TRBJ1-6|-|14
CASSPDRQNSPLHF
TGTGCCAGCTCACCGGACAGACAAAATTCACCCCTCCACTTT
>-|TRBV5-1|TRBJ2-1|-|14
CASSLRGEYNEQFF
TGCGCCAGCAGCTTACGCGGGGAATACAATGAGCAGTTCTTC
>-|TRBV7-7|TRBJ2-2|-|12
CASSPHTGELFF
TGTGCCAGCAGCCCTCACACCGGGGAGCTGTTTTTT
>-|TRBV29-1|TRBJ1-1|TRBD1|13
CSAYRGQNTEAFF
TGCAGCGCGTACAGGGGCCAGAACACTGAAGCTTTCTTT
>-|TRBV6-6|TRBJ1-2|TRBD1|13
CASRDDRGRGYTF
TGTGCCAGCAGGGACGACAGGGGTCGGGGCTACACCTTC
>-|TRBV7-8|TRBJ2-6|-|19
CASSPSRAGRHSGANVLTF
TGTGCCAGCAGCCCCTCGCGGGCAGGGAGGCATTCTGGGGCCAACGTCCTGACTTTC
>-|TRBV2|TRBJ2-7|-|11
CATREGYEQYF
TGTGCCACCAGAGAGGGGTACGAGCAGTACTTC
>-|TRBV28|TRBJ1-1|-|15
CASSLRSGLGTEAFF
TGTGCCAGCAGTTTAAGGTCCGGGCTAGGTACTGAAGCTTTCTTT